These T cell receptor beta chains were read from a single sample in a study of tumor-infiltrating lymphocytes in glioblastoma multiforme. TCRdb itself ran the multiplex PCR reads through MiXCR, one entry per CDR3 protein. The table lists approximately 13,000 distinct CDR3 sequences, 66% of them singletons. The sequencing input was brain tumor tissue. All receptors come from a male donor with glioblastoma. Both conserved end residues are part of each CDR3. Each record gives: CDR3 length, D gene, V gene, J gene, clone size, CDR3 DNA, CDR3 protein. D genes are given only for firm matches. Expanded clones are given a class, and other clones once, few, many or no size at all.

14,-,TRBV6-5,TRBJ1-1,-,TGTGCCAGCAGTTTCGACAGGCTGAACACTGAAGCTTTCTTT,CASSFDRLNTEAFF
13,-,TRBV20-1,TRBJ1-2,medium-sized,TGCAGTGCCCCGGGGAGGGGAGGCTATGGCTACACCTTC,CSAPGRGGYGYTF
15,TRBD2,TRBV20-1,TRBJ2-5,-,TGCAGTGCCAGAGATCTGGGACTAGCGGAAGAGACCAAGTACTTC,CSARDLGLAEETKYF
18,-,TRBV6-1,TRBJ1-2,-,TGTGCCAGCAGTGAAACCCGGACGGATCCCTTCCCCCACTATGGCTACACCTTC,CASSETRTDPFPHYGYTF
15,TRBD2,TRBV5-6,TRBJ2-1,medium-sized,TGTGCCAGCAGCTTGGTAGCGGGAGGGCCTTGGGAGCAGTTCTTC,CASSLVAGGPWEQFF
16,-,TRBV6-8,TRBJ1-4,-,TGTGTGAGCAGCCATCCCCGCCAGACAACTAATGAAGAACTGTTTTTT,CVSSHPRQTTNEELFF
15,-,TRBV10-2,TRBJ2-3,-,TGCGCCGGTAGTGAGGCAGGGGCCGGGGCAGATACACAGTATTTT,CAGSEAGAGADTQYF
16,-,TRBV5-6,TRBJ1-2,-,TGTGCCAGCAGTTTTAAAGGAAAGGGTCCTCGCTATGGCTACACCTTC,CASSFKGKGPRYGYTF
16,-,TRBV4-2,TRBJ2-3,-,TGTGCCAGCAGCCAAGAGCTCAGTCTGGGCCCAGATACGCAGTATTTT,CASSQELSLGPDTQYF
13,-,TRBV5-1,TRBJ1-1,many,TGCGCCAGCAGCTTGGAACAGCTTACTGAAGCTTTCTTT,CASSLEQLTEAFF
14,TRBD2,TRBV7-8,TRBJ2-7,few,TGTGCCAGCAGCCGGAGCGGGGGCGTGTACGAGCAGTACTTC,CASSRSGGVYEQYF
15,-,TRBV4-1,TRBJ2-5,medium-sized,TGCGCCAGCAGCCAAGATCAAGGCAGACAAGAGACCCAGTACTTC,CASSQDQGRQETQYF
13,-,TRBV4-2,TRBJ1-1,once,TGCGCCAGCACCCAACAACCGGGCACTGAAGCTTTCTTT,CASTQQPGTEAFF
13,TRBD1,TRBV29-1,TRBJ1-1,-,TGCAGTGCCCTTGGACAGGGCAACACTGGAGCTTTCTTT,CSALGQGNTGAFF
14,TRBD1,TRBV20-1,TRBJ2-3,-,TGCAGTGCTAGACAGGGGGCTAGCACAGATACGCAGTATTTT,CSARQGASTDTQYF
14,TRBD2,TRBV11-2,TRBJ2-3,-,TGTGCCAGCAGTACTCTAGCGGGTGAAGATACGCAGTATTTT,CASSTLAGEDTQYF
14,TRBD1,TRBV20-1,TRBJ2-3,medium-sized,TGCAGTGCTAGACAGGACAGGGATACAGATACGCAGTATTTT,CSARQDRDTDTQYF
15,-,TRBV12-3/TRBV12-4,TRBJ2-2,-,TGTGCCAGCAGTTTACTTTCAGGGAGTACCGGGGAGCTGTTTTTT,CASSLLSGSTGELFF